This T cell receptor beta chain was observed in a study of T cell responses to AZD1222 COVID-19 vaccine listed by TCRdb under 2021. Turning to the overall study: A total of 230 or so trial participants underwent TCR sequencing, of whom approximately 210 received two doses of AZD1222 and 26 received two doses of the MenACWY control vaccine. Enrollment into the trials was organized by age into subgroups of 18-55, 56-69 and 70-plus years, and those subgroups contained approximately 150, 30 and 60 TCR-sequenced participants, respectively.

The CDR3 regions of human TCRbeta chains were analyzed by immunosequencing. For the original study's pipeline: Repertoire TCRs were checked for matches against a reference library of SARS-CoV-2-specific TCRs that had been generated using the MIRA antigen-specificity platform. Breadth was defined as the fraction of unique TCRs that were SARS-CoV-2-associated. Depth was defined as the fraction of total T cells that were SARS-CoV-2-associated. Each spike-specific TCR was assigned to its reactive spike region and to a CD4 or CD8 class using the MIRA data. Log10-transformed breadth and depth values were compared by one-way ANOVA with Sidak's multiple comparisons tests. The table comes from immuneACCESS by way of TCRdb, which keeps in-frame sequences with V and J called. Part of the clones is missing from these tables; in studies checked, under half for an unresolved V gene and the rest for unknown reasons. V, J and clone size reflect that table, while D and trimming were determined from the DNA. This sample is represented by 110,000 or so clones; roughly 89% of them were singletons. The ten largest clones capture around 7.1% of the sample.

Overall study results and their limits: Nearly half of unique spike-specific TCRs reportedly recognized epitopes outside regions mutated in the B.1.351 and B.1.1.7 variants. In the small 56-69-year group, the increase in depth fell short of significance, most likely because of low power. Because no samples from the day 14 peak response were available, repertoires could be characterized only after the peak T cell response. CD4 TCRs associated with the vaccine covered the entire spike protein, and the dominant responses were in regions 160-218 and 743-854. Participants were mostly white British, with more females than males. The authors suggested clonal diversity may have been underestimated. Only five to seven AZD1222 recipients were SARS-CoV-2 seropositive at baseline, limiting conclusions about previously exposed vaccinees. After two AZD1222 doses, both the breadth and the depth of spike-specific TCRs were significantly higher than at day 0 and than in MenACWY recipients.

This specimen's time point label, per the study, means: about 28 days (+/-7) after the second vaccine dose. AZD1222 recipients given second doses at about 4 weeks or at about 12 weeks were pooled, since spike-specific TCR depth and breadth were not found to differ between the two schedules. Vaccinee samples came from UK trials COV001 and COV002, including a single-blind randomized controlled phase 2/3 trial of AZD1222 (ChAdOx1 nCoV-19) in healthy adults. Trial participant PBMC samples were collected at day 0 and day 28 after the second dose for TCRbeta chain sequencing. On this clone itself: Its antigen is still unknown. No base-level quality is on record; no much larger clone is a single base apart.

The CDR3 goes from the cysteine to the phenylalanine over 13 residues. CDR3 DNA is the only sequence kept; it has 39 bases, read in frame from the first base. A distance of 9 bases separates the germline ends of V and J, which lose 2 bases and 7 bases respectively. From a lookup of the germline V gene, CDR1 and CDR2 are SGHTA and FQGTGA. This clonotype was obtained from an adult who received the AZD1222 COVID-19 vaccine. This specimen consisted of peripheral blood, obtained 28 days after the second AZD1222 dose. The V and J genes are TRBV7-3 and TRBJ2-1; no D gene is confidently identified. This receptor has the CDR3 CASSLSLGNEQFF. Read as DNA, the sequence is TGTGCCAGCAGCTTATCTCTCGGTAATGAGCAGTTCTTC.